Listed below are T cell receptor beta chains from one sample, sequenced in a study of T cell responses to AZD1222 COVID-19 vaccine. Using immunoSEQ multiplex PCR, the repertoire was profiled, and TCRdb retains in-frame clones only, with some absent. The table has 130,000 to 150,000 clones, roughly 90% seen once. This sample comprised peripheral blood, obtained 28 days after the second AZD1222 dose. The receptor source for this set is an adult who received the AZD1222 COVID-19 vaccine. Both conserved end residues are part of each CDR3. D genes are given only for firm matches. Rows may omit the clone size; those that give it use once, few, many or a size class.

D	V	J	size	CDR3	DNA
.	TRBV9	TRBJ2-3	.	CASRKLPGTSTDTQYF	TGTGCCAGCAGGAAGTTGCCTGGGACTAGCACAGATACGCAGTATTTT
TRBD2	TRBV2	TRBJ2-1	.	CASSGRLAGVGNEQFF	TGTGCCAGCAGTGGAAGACTAGCGGGGGTCGGGAATGAGCAGTTCTTC
.	TRBV7-3	TRBJ1-1	.	CASSLAGVNTEAFF	TGTGCCAGCAGCTTAGCCGGGGTGAACACTGAAGCTTTCTTT
.	TRBV7-9	TRBJ2-3	.	CASSSLEGGDTQYF	TGTGCCAGCAGCTCCCTAGAGGGCGGGGATACGCAGTATTTT
.	TRBV27	TRBJ1-6	few	CASRGTTKGSPLHF	TGTGCCAGCAGGGGGACAACGAAGGGATCACCCCTCCACTTT
.	TRBV12-3/TRBV12-4	TRBJ2-1	.	CASSYSLGAEQFF	TGTGCCAGCAGTTACTCCCTCGGGGCTGAGCAGTTCTTC
.	TRBV6-2/TRBV6-3	TRBJ1-2	.	CASSPGREPPGYTF	TGTGCCAGCAGCCCCGGGCGGGAACCTCCCGGCTACACCTTC
TRBD1	TRBV10-3	TRBJ1-2	once	CGSRGTDDGYTF	TGTGGATCCCGGGGGACAGACGATGGCTACACCTTC
.	TRBV27	TRBJ1-3	.	CASSSLASGSGNTIYF	TGTGCCAGCAGTTCCCTAGCCTCCGGGTCTGGAAACACCATATATTTT
.	TRBV3-1/TRBV3-2	TRBJ1-2	.	CASSPTPGADYGYTF	TGTGCCAGCAGCCCTACGCCAGGGGCGGATTATGGCTACACCTTC
TRBD1	TRBV11-2	TRBJ2-2	.	CASSTGTVNTGELFF	TGTGCCAGCAGTACCGGGACAGTGAACACCGGGGAGCTGTTTTTT
TRBD2	TRBV10-2	TRBJ2-1	.	CASSALSGGRYNEQFF	TGCGCCAGCAGTGCCCTTAGCGGGGGACGCTACAATGAGCAGTTCTTC
TRBD1	TRBV24-1	TRBJ1-2	.	CATSDFRGDGYTF	TGTGCCACCAGTGATTTCAGGGGGGATGGCTACACCTTC
TRBD1	TRBV11-3	TRBJ2-7	medium-sized	CASSQDRHYEQYF	TGTGCCAGCAGTCAGGACAGGCACTACGAGCAGTACTTC
.	TRBV6-5	TRBJ1-5	few	CASTRDYSNQPQHF	TGTGCCAGCACGCGAGACTATAGCAATCAGCCCCAGCATTTT
.	TRBV23-1	TRBJ1-5	.	CASSQCRTCWGPQHF	TGCGCCAGCAGTCAATGCAGGACCTGCTGGGGACCCCAGCATTTT
TRBD2	TRBV27	TRBJ2-7	.	CAIWGGYGQYF	TGTGCCATCTGGGGGGGGTATGGGCAGTACTTC
TRBD2	TRBV4-1	TRBJ2-5	.	CASSQVWGLASGTQETQYF	TGCGCCAGCAGCCAAGTTTGGGGATTGGCTAGCGGGACCCAAGAGACCCAGTACTTC
TRBD2	TRBV11-3	TRBJ2-1	.	CASSTRGLAGSDNEQFF	TGTGCCAGCAGCACCCGCGGACTAGCGGGTTCTGACAATGAGCAGTTCTTC
.	TRBV4-1	TRBJ1-4	.	CASSQETVVGGTNEKLFF	TGCGCCAGCAGCCAAGAGACGGTTGTGGGGGGGACTAATGAAAAACTGTTTTTT
TRBD2	TRBV5-1	TRBJ2-7	.	CASSSGPTSGSLYEQYF	TGCGCCAGCAGCTCCGGGCCGACTAGCGGGAGTTTATACGAGCAGTACTTC
TRBD2	TRBV2	TRBJ2-1	.	CASNGLAGGPTYNEQFF	TGTGCCAGCAATGGACTAGCGGGAGGGCCTACCTACAATGAGCAGTTCTTC
.	TRBV3-1/TRBV3-2	TRBJ1-1	few	CASSQDPGLNTEAFF	TGTGCCAGCAGCCAAGACCCAGGGCTGAACACTGAAGCTTTCTTT
.	TRBV7-2	TRBJ2-1	.	CASSLVGDFYNEQFF	TGTGCCAGCAGCTTAGTTGGGGATTTCTACAATGAGCAGTTCTTC
.	TRBV2	TRBJ1-1	few	CASSGEVNTEAFF	TGTGCCAGCAGTGGGGAGGTGAACACTGAAGCTTTCTTT
.	TRBV18	TRBJ1-5	.	CASSPRGSRSQGIQPQHF	TGTGCCAGCTCACCACGGGGGTCTAGGTCGCAGGGAATCCAGCCCCAGCATTTT
.	TRBV27	TRBJ1-2	.	CASSLLGPRKWFNYGYTF	TGTGCCAGCAGTTTATTAGGGCCCCGGAAGTGGTTCAACTATGGCTACACCTTC
TRBD2	TRBV5-1	TRBJ2-5	.	CASSLGLAGVQETQYF	TGCGCCAGCAGCTTGGGGCTAGCGGGGGTCCAAGAGACCCAGTACTTC
.	TRBV3-1/TRBV3-2	TRBJ1-5	.	CASSQGGGIGNQPQHF	TGTGCCAGCAGCCAAGGGGGTGGGATCGGCAATCAGCCCCAGCATTTT
TRBD2	TRBV5-1	TRBJ2-7	.	CASSPSGGAYEQYF	TGCGCCAGCAGTCCCTCGGGAGGGGCCTACGAGCAGTACTTC
.	TRBV19	TRBJ1-1	once	CASSMTGGFAAEAFF	TGTGCCAGTAGTATGACCGGGGGGTTTGCGGCTGAAGCTTTCTTT
.	TRBV6-5	TRBJ1-6	.	CASSFEERGSDSPLHF	TGTGCCAGCAGTTTCGAAGAGAGGGGTTCGGATTCACCCCTCCACTTT
.	TRBV6-5	TRBJ2-7	.	CASGTTSYEQYF	TGTGCCAGCGGGACGACCTCCTACGAGCAGTACTTC
.	TRBV20-1	TRBJ1-2	.	CSASMDSYGYTF	TGCAGTGCTAGTATGGACAGTTATGGCTACACCTTC
TRBD1	TRBV5-8	TRBJ1-4	.	CASSTGQGDYDEKLFF	TGTGCCAGCAGCACGGGACAGGGAGACTATGATGAAAAACTGTTTTTT
.	TRBV5-1	TRBJ1-4	.	CASSPRWTTNEKLFF	TGCGCCAGCAGCCCACGGTGGACAACTAATGAAAAACTGTTTTTT
.	TRBV14	TRBJ2-3	.	CASSPLGGTDTQYF	TGTGCCAGCAGCCCCCTCGGGGGTACAGATACGCAGTATTTT